The 20 T cell receptor beta chains below come from one sample, sequenced in a study of blood T cell repertoires in COVID-19. This table comes from immunoSEQ multiplex PCR, and its TCRdb copy is limited to in-frame clones, with some not included. The profile shows 200,000 or so clones, about 89% of them singletons. The sequenced material came from PBMCs or T cells enriched from blood (not recorded which). All receptors derive from a woman aged 18-35 years who had recovered from COVID-19.

This rearrangement joins TRBV7-9 to TRBJ2-7, with 8 bases fitting TRBD2. The CDR3 sequence is 16 residues long. Germline V gene sequence: CDR1 SEHNR, CDR2 FQNEAQ (reference sequence). The V gene end was trimmed by 4 bases and the J gene end by 2 bases; junction bases not matched to a gene: 10. The CDR3 DNA reads TGTGCCAGCAGCTCGCCTACTAGCGGACGTACCTACGAGCAGTACTTC. It encodes CASSSPTSGRTYEQYF.

The rearrangement uses TRBV7-9 and TRBJ1-4; D is uncertain. The CDR3 is 14 amino acids. From germline, CDR1 is SEHNR and CDR2 FQNEAQ (reference sequence). The V end was cut by 5 bases, the J end by 1 base, with 8 bases between. CDR3: CASSPPQTNEKLFF. Here the CDR3 DNA reads TGTGCCAGCAGCCCCCCCCAAACTAATGAAAAACTGTTTTTT.

V and J are TRBV6-5 and TRBJ1-5; D remains ambiguous. The CDR3 loop spans 14 amino acids. Germline values: CDR1 MNHEY, CDR2 SVGAGI. Trimming stripped 2 bases from V and 2 bases from J, with 7 bases between. The CDR3 region is CASSYAAGNQPQHF. In DNA, the CDR3 is TGTGCCAGCAGTTACGCGGCAGGCAATCAGCCCCAGCATTTT.

The chain uses TRBV10-3 and TRBJ1-4; D possibly corresponds to TRBD1 (5 bases). The germline gives CDR1 ENHRY, CDR2 SYGVKD. V dropped 4 bases and J dropped 4 bases, with 13 bases sitting between them. The CDR3 is made up of 15 amino acids. The CDR3 nucleotides are TGTGCCATCAGTGGCCCCCCAGGGAATAATGAAAAACTGTTTTTT. Translating gives CAISGPPGNNEKLFF.

V is TRBV28 and J is TRBJ1-3, with no clear D. With 4 bases removed from V and 4 bases from J, the gap between germline ends came to 14 bases. The CDR3 runs to 15 residues. The germline CDR1 and CDR2 sequences are MDHEN and SYDVKM. CDR3 coding DNA: TGTGCCAGCAGTTCCGACGAGGCGGGCGGAAACACCATATATTTT. It codes for CASSSDEAGGNTIYF.

The chain links TRBV11-2 to TRBJ2-7, with D possibly TRBD1 on 6 matching bases. Germline CDR1 is SGHAT and CDR2 is FQNNGV. The CDR3 sequence is 13 residues long. V dropped 2 bases and J dropped 8 bases, with 13 bases sitting between them. CDR3 sequence reads: CASSLNAGTKQYF. For the CDR3, the DNA is TGTGCCAGCAGCTTAAACGCAGGGACAAAGCAGTACTTC.

This clone occurred a few times. The CDR3 sequence: CAIPGQGNSNQPQHF. The DNA of the CDR3 is TGTGCCATTCCAGGACAGGGGAATAGCAATCAGCCCCAGCATTTT. The chain is built from TRBV28 and TRBJ1-5; 9 bases are a match to TRBD1. The CDR3 runs to 15 residues. The V gene's germline CDR1 is MDHEN and CDR2 SYDVKM. With V trimmed by 10 bases and J by 0 bases, 7 bases remained unmatched.

In this sample, this clone turned up a few times. V usage is TRBV3-1 (or the pseudogene TRBV3-2) and J usage is TRBJ1-2, with TRBD1 as a possible D gene (5 bases). This CDR3 spans 14 amino acids. V lost 0 bases, J lost 5 bases, and 10 bases lay in between. Germline loops: CDR1 LGHDT, CDR2 YNNKEL (reference sequence). The CDR3 is CASSQDTGSYGYTF. Written as DNA, the CDR3 is TGTGCCAGCAGCCAAGATACAGGATCATATGGCTACACCTTC.

The chain is built from TRBV6-5 and TRBJ1-2, with 7 nucleotides matching TRBD1. The germline gives CDR1 MNHEY, CDR2 SVGAGI. The V segment lost 7 bases and the J segment 7 bases; nucleotides outside the gene matches: 12. The CDR3 contains 14 residues. This chain's CDR3 is CASTRGSEMRGYTF. The CDR3 nucleotides read TGTGCCAGCACCAGGGGGTCGGAGATGCGTGGCTACACCTTC.

Here the CDR3 reads CAHDGGVFHEQFF. CDR3 nucleotides: TGTGCCCACGACGGGGGGGTGTTCCATGAGCAGTTCTTC. The chain carries TRBV30 and TRBJ2-1; 8 bases map to TRBD2. The CDR3 consists of 13 residues. CDR1 and CDR2 (germline): GTSNPN, SVGIG (reference sequence). J lost 8 bases, V lost 8 bases, and 11 bases had no gene match.

This chain connects TRBV24-1 to TRBJ2-2; tentative D call: TRBD1 (5 bases). The CDR3 consists of 17 residues. The ends were cut back, 6 bases at V and 5 bases at J, with 21 bases in the middle. In germline, CDR1 is KGHDR, CDR2 SFDVKD. The DNA of the CDR3 is TGTGCCACCAGTCCCGGCAGGGCAACCCTTCGAACCGGGGAGCTGTTTTTT. This encodes CATSPGRATLRTGELFF.

This sequence joins TRBV10-3 and TRBJ1-2; tentative D call: TRBD1 (5 bases). The CDR3 totals 14 residues. Trimming stripped 0 bases from V and 4 bases from J, with 9 bases between. Germline CDR1 ENHRY, CDR2 SYGVKD. The CDR3 is CAISESAGPYGYTF. CDR3 nucleotide sequence: TGTGCCATCAGTGAGTCGGCAGGGCCCTATGGCTACACCTTC.

The rearrangement joins TRBV7-9 to TRBJ2-2, with 9 bases aligning to TRBD1. The CDR3 covers 16 residues. Germline CDR1 is SEHNR and CDR2 is FQNEAQ (reference sequence). Trimming removed 8 bases from V and 6 bases from J; junction bases left unmatched: 13. For the CDR3, the DNA is TGTGCCAGCCCACGCGGTGGGACAGGGTTGTCCGGGGAGCTGTTTTTT. This encodes CASPRGGTGLSGELFF.

This rearrangement joins TRBV6-5 to TRBJ2-5, with 7 nucleotides matching TRBD2. The trim removed 6 bases at V and 4 bases at J, leaving 5 bases unmatched. The germline CDR1 and CDR2 sequences are MNHEY and SVGAGI. There are 13 residues in the CDR3. CDR3: CASRTLAAETQYF. CDR3 DNA sequence: TGTGCCAGCAGGACTCTAGCGGCAGAGACCCAGTACTTC.

This clone was seen just once. DNA for the CDR3: TGCGCCAGCAGCTTGTTTTTCAGCCGTGACAGGGGGAACAATCAGCCCCAGCATTTT. Translation: CASSLFFSRDRGNNQPQHF. The chain links TRBV5-1 to TRBJ1-5, with 9 bases fitting TRBD1. The CDR3 consists of 19 residues. Germline assignment: CDR1 SGHRS and CDR2 YFSETQ. After removal of 1 base from V and 3 bases from J, the junction contained 14 bases not matched to a gene.

The V call is TRBV10-3, the J call TRBJ1-1; D may be TRBD1 (5 bases). With 2 bases removed from V and 1 base from J, the gap between germline ends came to 8 bases. In germline, CDR1 is ENHRY, CDR2 SYGVKD. This CDR3 contains 14 residues. DNA of the CDR3: TGTGCCATCAGTGAGGTCAGGGCGAACACTGAAGCTTTCTTT. Translating gives CAISEVRANTEAFF.

The V and J genes are TRBV9 and TRBJ2-6; D is perhaps TRBD2 (7 bases). V lost 3 bases and J 0 bases, leaving 16 bases between the germline ends. The length of the CDR3 is 18 residues. Germline loops: CDR1 SGDLS, CDR2 YYNGEE. CDR3 sequence reads: CASSAPRGGGSGANVLTF. The DNA of the CDR3 is TGTGCCAGCAGCGCCCCCCGAGGGGGGGGCTCTGGGGCCAACGTCCTGACTTTC.

The rearrangement links TRBV6-5 to TRBJ1-1; tentatively, D is TRBD1 (5 bases). The germline CDR1 and CDR2 sequences are MNHEY and SVGAGI. The V gene lost 4 bases and the J gene lost 4 bases, with 16 bases spanning the gap. The CDR3 spans 15 residues. In DNA form, the CDR3 reads TGTGCCAGCAGTTCCGAAGTTCAGGGAGGCACTGAAGCTTTCTTT. Translation: CASSSEVQGGTEAFF.

The rearrangement uses TRBV13 and TRBJ2-1; TRBD2 aligns across 8 bases. The CDR3 is made up of 15 amino acids. The V and J ends lost 5 bases and 9 bases, in that order; junction bases with no gene match: 12. Germline V gene lookup returns CDR1 PRHDT and CDR2 FYEKMQ (reference sequence). In DNA, the CDR3 is TGTGCCAGCAGCCCCCCGGGAGGGCGCTCGGTTGAGCAGTTCTTC. Its protein product is CASSPPGGRSVEQFF.

V gene TRBV24-1 combines with J gene TRBJ2-1, with D unclear. This CDR3 has 15 residues. CDR1 and CDR2 (germline): KGHDR, SFDVKD. Trimming cost V 3 bases and J 8 bases, with 16 bases left between them. The CDR3 loop reads CATSDPPGSLHEQFF. In nucleotides, the CDR3 is TGTGCCACCAGTGATCCCCCGGGTAGCCTGCATGAGCAGTTCTTC.